This is a list of T cell receptor beta chains from one sample in a study of T-cell reconstitution after alpha-beta-depleted transplantation in children. TCRdb reanalysed the PCR reads using MiXCR and keeps one entry per CDR3 protein. The sample gives 450,000 to 500,000 distinct CDR3 sequences, around 13% of which show up once; around 5.8% is in the top ten. The sequenced sample was PBMCs from the stem cell graft donor, obtained from the stem cell graft. Receptors originate from a human donor who donated a stem cell graft to a child with combined immunodeficiency. CDR3s include the opening cysteine and the closing phenylalanine or tryptophan. Fields, in order: D gene, V gene, CDR3 length, clone size, J gene, CDR3 protein, CDR3 DNA. D genes are given only for firm matches. The listing skips clone size in some rows; elsewhere it reads once, few, many or a size class.

NA	TRBV2	18	NA	TRBJ2-1	CASSEALLGGGSYNEQFF	TGTGCCAGCAGTGAAGCGCTTCTAGGGGGGGGTTCCTACAATGAGCAGTTCTTC
TRBD1	TRBV29-1	12	NA	TRBJ2-1	CSARQGSNEQFF	TGCAGCGCCCGACAGGGAAGCAATGAGCAGTTCTTC
TRBD2	TRBV13	17	once	TRBJ2-3	CASSLLAGAFSTDTQYF	TGTGCCAGCAGCTTACTAGCGGGGGCCTTCAGCACAGATACGCAGTATTTT
TRBD1	TRBV29-1	14	few	TRBJ2-5	CSARGTGSQETQYF	TGCAGCGCTAGAGGGACAGGGAGCCAAGAGACCCAGTACTTC
NA	TRBV9	12	few	TRBJ1-1	CASRALNTEAFF	TGTGCCAGCAGAGCCCTGAACACTGAAGCTTTCTTT
NA	TRBV29-1	13	NA	TRBJ2-4	CSVTTTGVDIQYF	TGCAGCGTGACTACGACGGGGGTGGACATTCAGTACTTC
NA	TRBV28	16	NA	TRBJ1-1	CASSSGARLRNTEAFF	TGTGCCAGCAGCTCAGGAGCCAGGTTGAGGAACACTGAAGCTTTCTTT
NA	TRBV7-2	15	many	TRBJ2-5	CASSLEAGARETQYF	TGTGCCAGCAGCTTAGAGGCAGGGGCGCGAGAGACCCAGTACTTC
TRBD1	TRBV27	15	NA	TRBJ1-4	CASSPRQGTNEKLFF	TGTGCCAGCAGTCCCAGACAGGGAACTAATGAAAAACTGTTTTTT
NA	TRBV12-3/TRBV12-4	11	few	TRBJ2-5	CASSLGGGAYF	TGTGCCAGCAGTTTAGGTGGGGGGGCGTACTTC
NA	TRBV4-3	16	many	TRBJ1-6	CASSLSSGEADSPLHF	TGCGCCAGCAGCCTCTCCTCAGGTGAGGCGGATTCACCCCTCCACTTT
NA	TRBV5-1	15	NA	TRBJ2-3	CASGSSGTSTDTQYF	TGCGCCAGCGGGAGCAGCGGAACTAGCACAGATACGCAGTATTTT
NA	TRBV6-5	12	many	TRBJ2-1	CASSYSGDEQFF	TGTGCCAGCAGTTACTCGGGGGATGAGCAGTTCTTC
TRBD2	TRBV14	15	NA	TRBJ2-1	CASSSPGLAIYEQFF	TGTGCCAGCAGCTCTCCGGGACTAGCTATCTATGAGCAGTTCTTC
NA	TRBV18	14	few	TRBJ1-1	CASSPPGRGAEAFF	TGTGCCAGCTCACCACCGGGCAGGGGAGCTGAAGCTTTCTTT
TRBD2	TRBV11-1	14	NA	TRBJ2-1	CASSGGAGGNEQFF	TGTGCCAGCAGCGGGGGAGCGGGAGGAAATGAGCAGTTCTTC
NA	TRBV12-3/TRBV12-4	13	many	TRBJ1-5	CASGGSSNQPQHF	TGTGCCAGCGGTGGGAGTAGCAATCAGCCCCAGCATTTT
NA	TRBV12-3/TRBV12-4	14	many	TRBJ1-4	CASSFTGRNEKLFF	TGTGCCAGCAGTTTTACAGGGAGAAATGAAAAACTGTTTTTT
TRBD2	TRBV3-1	16	NA	TRBJ2-7	CASSQEISGRLYEQYF	TGTGCCAGCAGCCAAGAAATTAGCGGGAGGCTCTACGAGCAGTACTTC
NA	TRBV7-9	12	many	TRBJ1-2	CASSPPNYGYTF	TGTGCCAGCAGCCCCCCAAACTATGGCTACACCTTC
TRBD1	TRBV6-5	15	many	TRBJ1-1	CASSSQGAHSPEAFF	TGTGCCAGCAGTTCTCAGGGGGCGCATTCCCCCGAAGCTTTCTTT
TRBD2	TRBV6-1	14	many	TRBJ2-1	CASSQGRVSDEQFF	TGTGCCAGCAGTCAAGGGAGGGTATCGGATGAGCAGTTCTTC
NA	TRBV9	14	NA	TRBJ2-7	CASSVGSASYEQYF	TGTGCCAGCAGCGTAGGATCAGCCTCCTACGAGCAGTACTTC
TRBD2	TRBV10-3	14	few	TRBJ2-7	CAISPGTRSYEQYF	TGTGCCATCAGTCCAGGGACTAGATCCTACGAGCAGTACTTC
TRBD2	TRBV5-1	16	few	TRBJ2-4	CASSSTSGRAKNIQYF	TGCGCCAGCAGCTCCACTAGCGGGAGAGCCAAAAACATTCAGTACTTC
NA	TRBV7-8	13	NA	TRBJ2-3	CASSSNRVDTQYF	TGTGCCAGCAGCTCGAACAGGGTTGATACGCAGTATTTT
NA	TRBV6-2/TRBV6-3	13	NA	TRBJ2-7	CASSQALAVEQYF	TGTGCCAGCAGTCAAGCTTTAGCAGTGGAGCAGTACTTC
NA	TRBV12-3/TRBV12-4	13	many	TRBJ2-2	CASSLGNTGELFF	TGTGCCAGCAGTTTAGGGAACACCGGGGAGCTGTTTTTT
NA	TRBV6-6	12	NA	TRBJ1-4	CASSYGVEELFF	TGTGCCAGCAGTTATGGGGTAGAGGAACTGTTTTTT
NA	TRBV12-3/TRBV12-4	14	few	TRBJ2-2	CASSLAQTSGELFF	TGTGCCAGCAGTTTGGCGCAGACATCCGGGGAGCTGTTTTTT
TRBD1	TRBV4-3	16	many	TRBJ2-7	CASSQGDRGNTYEQYF	TGCGCCAGCAGCCAAGGAGACAGGGGGAATACCTACGAGCAGTACTTC
TRBD2	TRBV4-3	16	few	TRBJ2-3	CASSQFTSGSTDTQYF	TGCGCCAGCAGCCAATTCACTAGCGGAAGCACAGATACGCAGTATTTT
NA	TRBV11-3	13	few	TRBJ1-2	CASSPQMNYGYTF	TGTGCCAGCAGCCCTCAGATGAACTATGGCTACACCTTC
NA	TRBV29-1	9	many	TRBJ2-3	CSVDDTQYF	TGCAGCGTTGATGATACGCAGTATTTT
NA	TRBV18	11	many	TRBJ2-1	CASSGENEQFF	TGTGCCAGCTCGGGAGAAAATGAGCAGTTCTTC
TRBD2	TRBV19	17	NA	TRBJ2-1	CASSIDTSGGAHNEQFF	TGTGCCAGTAGTATAGATACTAGCGGGGGGGCTCACAATGAGCAGTTCTTC
TRBD1	TRBV14	16	NA	TRBJ1-2	CASSQVGGGFGYGYTF	TGTGCCAGCAGCCAAGTAGGGGGCGGATTCGGCTATGGCTACACCTTC
TRBD1	TRBV28	14	NA	TRBJ2-7	CASSFWDRSYEQYF	TGTGCCAGCAGTTTCTGGGACAGGTCCTACGAGCAGTACTTC
NA	TRBV29-1	12	NA	TRBJ2-7	CSVVSDSYEQYF	TGCAGCGTTGTAAGCGACAGCTACGAGCAGTACTTC
NA	TRBV6-1	15	few	TRBJ2-7	CASSRRGHRPYEQYF	TGTGCCAGCAGCCGCCGAGGACACCGACCCTACGAGCAGTACTTC
TRBD2	TRBV27	14	many	TRBJ2-7	CASSSLGRGYEQYF	TGTGCCAGCAGTTCCCTCGGGAGGGGATACGAGCAGTACTTC
TRBD1	TRBV4-2	16	few	TRBJ2-2	CASSQEQGASSGELFF	TGTGCCAGCAGCCAAGAACAGGGGGCCAGCTCCGGGGAGCTGTTTTTT
TRBD1	TRBV7-7	16	NA	TRBJ2-2	CASSTRVDRGAGELFF	TGTGCTAGCAGCACCAGAGTGGACAGGGGGGCCGGGGAGCTGTTTTTT
NA	TRBV25-1	14	many	TRBJ2-7	CASSPRRSSAEQYF	TGTGCCAGCAGCCCTCGTCGGTCTAGCGCCGAGCAGTACTTC
NA	TRBV4-3	15	many	TRBJ2-3	CASSQEWVNTDTQYF	TGCGCCAGCAGCCAAGAATGGGTAAACACAGATACGCAGTATTTT
TRBD2	TRBV7-8	16	NA	TRBJ2-1	CASSLAGGRAYNEQFF	TGTGCCAGCAGCTTAGCTGGCGGGAGGGCCTACAATGAGCAGTTCTTC
NA	TRBV5-1	15	once	TRBJ2-7	CASSFGPGSSYEQYF	TGCGCCAGCAGCTTTGGTCCCGGCTCCTCCTACGAGCAGTACTTC
NA	TRBV7-3	13	once	TRBJ2-5	CASSPGQRGPQYF	TGTGCCAGCAGCCCTGGCCAACGGGGGCCCCAGTACTTC